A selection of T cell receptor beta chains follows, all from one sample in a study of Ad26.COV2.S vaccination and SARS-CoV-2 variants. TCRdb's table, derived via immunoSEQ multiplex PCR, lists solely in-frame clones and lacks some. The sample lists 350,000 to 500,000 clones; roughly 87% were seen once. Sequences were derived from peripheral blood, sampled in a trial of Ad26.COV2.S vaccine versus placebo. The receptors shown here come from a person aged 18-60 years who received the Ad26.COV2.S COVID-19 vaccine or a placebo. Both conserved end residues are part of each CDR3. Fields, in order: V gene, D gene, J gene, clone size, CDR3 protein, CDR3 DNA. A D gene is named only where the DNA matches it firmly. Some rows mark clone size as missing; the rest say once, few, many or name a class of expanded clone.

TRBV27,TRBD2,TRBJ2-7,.,CASSSRTSGYEQYF,TGTGCCAGCAGCTCCCGAACTAGCGGCTACGAGCAGTACTTC
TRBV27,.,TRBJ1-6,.,CASSLGARGNSPLHF,TGTGCCAGCAGTTTAGGGGCCAGGGGAAATTCACCCCTCCACTTT
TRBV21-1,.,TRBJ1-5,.,CASGPGGNRNQPQHF,TGTGCCAGCGGACCGGGAGGAAATCGGAATCAGCCCCAGCATTTT
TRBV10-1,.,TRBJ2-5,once,CASAVRETQYF,TGCGCCAGCGCAGTGCGAGAGACCCAGTACTTC
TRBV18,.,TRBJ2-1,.,CASSPTGRDYNEQFF,TGTGCCAGCTCACCGACAGGGAGGGACTACAATGAGCAGTTCTTC
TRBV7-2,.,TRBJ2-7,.,CASSLLLRSREQYF,TGTGCCAGCAGCTTACTACTCAGGTCGCGCGAGCAGTACTTC
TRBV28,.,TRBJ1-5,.,CASYPLEGESNQPQHF,TGTGCCAGCTATCCCCTTGAGGGTGAGAGCAATCAGCCCCAGCATTTT
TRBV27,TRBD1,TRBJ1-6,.,CASSYGQGAHNSPLHF,TGTGCCAGCAGTTATGGACAGGGGGCCCATAATTCACCCCTCCACTTT
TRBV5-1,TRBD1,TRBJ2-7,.,CASSYTGTGGSEQYF,TGCGCCAGCAGTTATACCGGGACAGGGGGTAGCGAGCAGTACTTC
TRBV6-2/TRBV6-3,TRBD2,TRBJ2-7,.,CASSYSSGRRNYEQYF,TGTGCCAGCAGTTACTCGAGCGGGAGGAGGAATTACGAGCAGTACTTC
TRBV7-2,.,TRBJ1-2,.,CASSLGRGTSGYTF,TGTGCCAGCAGCTTGGGCAGGGGAACGAGTGGCTACACCTTC
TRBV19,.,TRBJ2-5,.,CASSGGKTQYF,TGTGCCAGTAGTGGGGGAAAGACCCAGTACTTC
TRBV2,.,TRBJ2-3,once,CASSESADTQYF,TGTGCCAGCAGTGAAAGCGCAGATACGCAGTATTTT
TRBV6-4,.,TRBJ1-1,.,CASSEDSMNTEAFF,TGTGCCAGCAGCGAGGACAGCATGAACACTGAAGCTTTCTTT
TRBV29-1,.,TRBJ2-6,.,CSALGPEGLSGANVLTF,TGCAGCGCTCTAGGGCCTGAGGGCCTTTCTGGGGCCAACGTCCTGACTTTC
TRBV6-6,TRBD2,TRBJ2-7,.,CASSYSEAGDFYEQYF,TGTGCCAGCAGTTACTCGGAGGCGGGAGATTTCTACGAGCAGTACTTC
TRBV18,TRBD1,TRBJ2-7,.,CASSARQGIDEQYF,TGTGCCAGCTCAGCGCGACAGGGAATCGACGAGCAGTACTTC
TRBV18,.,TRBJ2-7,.,CASSPPGYEQYF,TGTGCCAGCTCACCACCCGGGTACGAGCAGTACTTC
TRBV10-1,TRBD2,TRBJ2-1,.,CASKKGKGLADDSETDEQFF,TGCGCCAGCAAAAAGGGAAAGGGACTAGCGGATGACTCAGAGACCGATGAGCAGTTCTTC
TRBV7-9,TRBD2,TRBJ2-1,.,CASSSTSGRAISYNEQFF,TGTGCCAGCAGCTCCACTAGCGGGAGGGCTATTTCGTACAATGAGCAGTTCTTC
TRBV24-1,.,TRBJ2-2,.,CATSDRGNTGELFF,TGTGCCACCAGTGACAGGGGAAACACCGGGGAGCTGTTTTTT
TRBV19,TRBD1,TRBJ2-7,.,CASSIDRETGPSTYEQYF,TGTGCCAGTAGTATAGATCGCGAGACAGGGCCCTCGACCTACGAGCAGTACTTC
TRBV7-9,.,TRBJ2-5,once,CASSKAGPSAQETQYF,TGTGCCAGCAGCAAAGCAGGACCTTCCGCCCAAGAGACCCAGTACTTC
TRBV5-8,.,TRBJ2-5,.,CASSLGFVWAKRQETQYF,TGTGCCAGCAGCTTGGGGTTTGTGTGGGCAAAAAGACAAGAGACCCAGTACTTC
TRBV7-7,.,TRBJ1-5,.,CASSLKGTYNQPQHF,TGTGCCAGCAGCTTAAAAGGGACGTACAATCAGCCCCAGCATTTT
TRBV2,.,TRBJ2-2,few,CASSATPNTGELFF,TGTGCCAGCAGTGCGACACCGAACACCGGGGAGCTGTTTTTT
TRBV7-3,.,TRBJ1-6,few,CASSLNLRAVNSPLHF,TGTGCCAGCAGCTTAAATCTTAGGGCGGTTAATTCACCCCTCCACTTT
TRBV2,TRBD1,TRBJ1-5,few,CASSDGDRAQPQHF,TGTGCCAGCAGTGATGGGGACAGGGCCCAGCCCCAGCATTTT
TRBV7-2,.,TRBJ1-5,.,CASSLMGAGNQPQHF,TGTGCCAGCAGCTTAATGGGGGCCGGGAATCAGCCCCAGCATTTT
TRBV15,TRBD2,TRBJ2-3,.,CATSRDGLAGSTDTQYF,TGTGCCACCAGCAGAGATGGACTAGCGGGTAGCACAGATACGCAGTATTTT
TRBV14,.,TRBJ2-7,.,CASRSDRYEQYF,TGTGCCAGCAGGTCCGACAGGTACGAGCAGTACTTC
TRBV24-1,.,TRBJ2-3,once,CATNAGIGTDTQYF,TGTGCCACCAATGCCGGAATTGGCACAGATACGCAGTATTTT
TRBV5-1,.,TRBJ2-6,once,CASSWEIHDSGANVLTF,TGCGCCAGCAGCTGGGAAATCCATGACTCTGGGGCCAACGTCCTGACTTTC
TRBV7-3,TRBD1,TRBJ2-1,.,CASSFGQGVNNEQFF,TGTGCCAGCAGCTTCGGACAGGGTGTGAACAATGAGCAGTTCTTC
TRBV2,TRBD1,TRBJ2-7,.,CARKGQGSYEQYF,TGTGCCAGGAAGGGACAGGGCTCCTACGAGCAGTACTTC
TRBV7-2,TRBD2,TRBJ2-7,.,CASTYLGGTGEQYF,TGTGCCAGCACATATTTGGGGGGGACGGGGGAGCAGTACTTC
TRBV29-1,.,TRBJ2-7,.,CSVEDSESYEQYF,TGCAGCGTTGAAGATAGTGAATCCTACGAGCAGTACTTC
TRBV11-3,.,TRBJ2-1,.,CASSLEANRAEQFF,TGTGCCAGCAGCTTAGAGGCCAACCGGGCTGAGCAGTTCTTC
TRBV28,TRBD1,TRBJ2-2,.,CASTKGGQGFPGELFF,TGTGCCAGCACCAAGGGGGGACAGGGTTTCCCCGGGGAGCTGTTTTTT
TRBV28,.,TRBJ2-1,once,CASSLFGSESDGEQFF,TGTGCCAGCAGCCTTTTTGGTAGCGAATCAGACGGTGAGCAGTTCTTC
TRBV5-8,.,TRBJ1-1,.,CASSWTENTEAFF,TGTGCCAGCAGTTGGACAGAGAACACTGAAGCTTTCTTT
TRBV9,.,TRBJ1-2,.,CASSVGVYGYTF,TGTGCCAGCAGCGTAGGAGTCTATGGCTACACCTTC
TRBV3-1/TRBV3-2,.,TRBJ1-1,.,CASSQAQGMYTEAFF,TGTGCCAGCAGCCAAGCTCAGGGAATGTACACTGAAGCTTTCTTT
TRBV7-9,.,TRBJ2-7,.,CASSLGVSEQYF,TGTGCCAGCAGCTTAGGGGTGAGCGAGCAGTACTTC
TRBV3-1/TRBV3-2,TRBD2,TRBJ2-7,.,CASSQVAGGLPYEQYF,TGTGCCAGCAGCCAAGTTGCGGGAGGGCTCCCCTACGAGCAGTACTTC
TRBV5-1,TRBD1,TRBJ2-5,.,CASTWDSQGAQYF,TGCGCCAGCACCTGGGACAGCCAGGGGGCCCAGTACTTC
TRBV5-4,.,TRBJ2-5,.,CASSLGRVETQYF,TGTGCCAGCAGCTTGGGGAGGGTGGAGACCCAGTACTTC
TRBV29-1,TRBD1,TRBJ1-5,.,CSVGQGSNQPQHF,TGCAGCGTAGGACAGGGCAGCAATCAGCCCCAGCATTTT
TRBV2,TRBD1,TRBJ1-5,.,CASSPGTGFSNQPQHF,TGTGCCAGCAGTCCTGGGACAGGGTTTAGCAATCAGCCCCAGCATTTT
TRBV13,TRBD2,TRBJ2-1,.,CASSSRPASGGYNEQFF,TGTGCCAGCAGCTCACGACCAGCTAGCGGGGGGTACAATGAGCAGTTCTTC
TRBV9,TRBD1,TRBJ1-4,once,CASSAGQGNNEKLFF,TGTGCCAGCAGCGCCGGACAGGGGAACAATGAAAAACTGTTTTTT
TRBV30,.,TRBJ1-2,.,CAWNPPGTVYGYTF,TGTGCCTGGAACCCTCCGGGGACCGTCTATGGCTACACCTTC
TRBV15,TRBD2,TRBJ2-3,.,CATSRVSGGGTDTQYF,TGTGCCACCAGCAGAGTGTCGGGAGGGGGGACAGATACGCAGTATTTT
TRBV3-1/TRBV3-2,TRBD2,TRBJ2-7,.,CASSPYDPYRLLAGGYEQYF,TGTGCCAGCAGCCCTTATGATCCGTATAGATTACTAGCGGGAGGGTACGAGCAGTACTTC
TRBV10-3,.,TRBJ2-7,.,CAISESGTGAKGPYEQYF,TGTGCCATCAGTGAGTCTGGTACGGGAGCGAAGGGCCCCTACGAGCAGTACTTC
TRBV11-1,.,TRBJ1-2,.,CASSYDASGFYGYTF,TGTGCCAGCAGCTACGACGCGTCGGGCTTCTATGGCTACACCTTC
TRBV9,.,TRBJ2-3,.,CASGGTDTQYF,TGTGCCAGCGGCGGGACAGATACGCAGTATTTT
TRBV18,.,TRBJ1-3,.,CASRTQDSGNTIYF,TGTGCCAGCCGGACCCAGGACTCTGGAAACACCATATATTTT